Listed below are T cell receptor beta chains from one sample, sequenced in a study of T cells in Graves' hyperthyroidism and ophthalmopathy. TCRdb reprocessed the multiplex PCR reads via MiXCR and lists one record per CDR3 protein. The table lists some 600,000 distinct CDR3 sequences, about half of them singletons. Material for sequencing was peripheral blood or thyroid tissue (not recorded which). These receptors came from a woman between 18 and 29 years old with Graves' hyperthyroidism. The CDR3 runs from the conserved cysteine through the conserved F or W. The D gene is left open where the match is weak. Rows give clone size only sometimes, using once, few, many, or a class for an expanded clone.

v_gene: TRBV10-3
j_gene: TRBJ1-6
d_gene: .
abundance: .
CDR3aa: CAISEIGGLGNNSPLHF
CDR3nt: TGTGCCATCAGTGAGATAGGAGGTCTCGGAAATAATTCACCCCTCCACTTT

v_gene: TRBV19
j_gene: TRBJ1-1
d_gene: .
abundance: many
CDR3aa: CASSRGWKAFF
CDR3nt: TGTGCCAGTAGTAGAGGGTGGAAAGCTTTCTTT

v_gene: TRBV7-9
j_gene: TRBJ1-4
d_gene: .
abundance: .
CDR3aa: CASSLEWATNEKLFF
CDR3nt: TGTGCCAGCAGCTTGGAGTGGGCAACTAATGAAAAACTGTTTTTT

v_gene: TRBV19
j_gene: TRBJ1-2
d_gene: .
abundance: many
CDR3aa: CASSIEDGNYGYTF
CDR3nt: TGTGCCAGTAGTATCGAAGACGGAAACTATGGCTACACCTTC

v_gene: TRBV2
j_gene: TRBJ2-7
d_gene: .
abundance: .
CDR3aa: CASSDITSSYEQYF
CDR3nt: TGTGCCAGCAGTGATATTACTAGCTCCTACGAGCAGTACTTC

v_gene: TRBV6-2/TRBV6-3
j_gene: TRBJ1-5
d_gene: .
abundance: .
CDR3aa: CASSYGGGGQPQHF
CDR3nt: TGTGCCAGCAGTTACGGTGGGGGCGGGCAGCCCCAGCATTTT

v_gene: TRBV10-3
j_gene: TRBJ2-7
d_gene: TRBD1
abundance: .
CDR3aa: CAISDSGGREQYF
CDR3nt: TGTGCCATCAGTGATTCAGGGGGCCGCGAGCAGTACTTC

v_gene: TRBV24-1
j_gene: TRBJ2-3
d_gene: TRBD2
abundance: .
CDR3aa: CATSAPLAGTTDTQYF
CDR3nt: TGTGCCACCAGTGCCCCACTAGCGGGAACCACAGATACGCAGTATTTT

v_gene: TRBV10-2
j_gene: TRBJ2-1
d_gene: .
abundance: .
CDR3aa: CASSDTRSGFDEQFF
CDR3nt: TGCGCCAGCAGTGATACTAGGTCAGGGTTTGATGAGCAGTTCTTC

v_gene: TRBV20-1
j_gene: TRBJ2-7
d_gene: TRBD2
abundance: .
CDR3aa: CSESLGLGESEQYF
CDR3nt: TGCAGTGAGTCATTGGGACTAGGCGAGTCCGAGCAGTACTTC

v_gene: TRBV15
j_gene: TRBJ2-3
d_gene: .
abundance: .
CDR3aa: CATSYPGVTDTQYF
CDR3nt: TGTGCCACCAGCTACCCGGGAGTTACAGATACGCAGTATTTT

v_gene: TRBV2
j_gene: TRBJ1-2
d_gene: .
abundance: few
CDR3aa: CASSQDYSANYGYTF
CDR3nt: TGTGCCAGCAGCCAAGACTACAGTGCTAACTATGGCTACACCTTC

v_gene: TRBV5-4
j_gene: TRBJ2-5
d_gene: TRBD2
abundance: .
CDR3aa: CASSFGRGDETQYF
CDR3nt: TGTGCCAGCAGCTTTGGACGGGGGGACGAGACCCAGTACTTC

v_gene: TRBV7-6
j_gene: TRBJ2-7
d_gene: .
abundance: .
CDR3aa: CASSLEGYYEQYF
CDR3nt: TGTGCCAGCAGCTTAGAGGGATACTACGAGCAGTACTTC

v_gene: TRBV10-3
j_gene: TRBJ1-6
d_gene: TRBD1
abundance: .
CDR3aa: CAISPSTGAGSPLHF
CDR3nt: TGTGCCATCAGCCCGTCGACAGGGGCGGGTTCACCCCTCCACTTT

v_gene: TRBV29-1
j_gene: TRBJ1-1
d_gene: .
abundance: .
CDR3aa: CSVEAGKDTEAFF
CDR3nt: TGCAGCGTTGAAGCCGGGAAAGACACTGAAGCTTTCTTT

v_gene: TRBV10-3
j_gene: TRBJ2-5
d_gene: .
abundance: many
CDR3aa: CAISEAREETQYF
CDR3nt: TGTGCCATCAGTGAGGCACGAGAAGAGACCCAGTACTTC

v_gene: TRBV24-1
j_gene: TRBJ1-6
d_gene: .
abundance: .
CDR3aa: CATSNDSPLHF
CDR3nt: TGTGCCACCAGTAATGATTCACCCCTCCACTTT

v_gene: TRBV6-4
j_gene: TRBJ2-7
d_gene: .
abundance: .
CDR3aa: CASSDKRIRPYEQYF
CDR3nt: TGTGCCAGCAGTGATAAGCGTATACGGCCCTACGAGCAGTACTTC

v_gene: TRBV11-2
j_gene: TRBJ2-7
d_gene: .
abundance: .
CDR3aa: CASSLGGGIYPYEQYF
CDR3nt: TGTGCCAGCAGCTTAGGAGGTGGGATCTACCCCTACGAGCAGTACTTC

v_gene: TRBV7-2
j_gene: TRBJ2-3
d_gene: TRBD2
abundance: .
CDR3aa: CASSLVSLAGATDTQYF
CDR3nt: TGTGCCAGCAGCTTAGTATCACTAGCGGGAGCAACAGATACGCAGTATTTT

v_gene: TRBV9
j_gene: TRBJ1-2
d_gene: .
abundance: many
CDR3aa: CASSPRGPFSGYTF
CDR3nt: TGTGCCAGCAGCCCTCGTGGCCCCTTCTCTGGCTACACCTTC

v_gene: TRBV19
j_gene: TRBJ2-7
d_gene: TRBD1
abundance: .
CDR3aa: CASSMTGRSYEQYF
CDR3nt: TGTGCCAGTAGTATGACAGGGCGATCCTACGAGCAGTACTTC

v_gene: TRBV15
j_gene: TRBJ1-5
d_gene: .
abundance: many
CDR3aa: CATSRGGSRGNQPQHF
CDR3nt: TGTGCCACCAGCAGAGGCGGATCTAGAGGCAATCAGCCCCAGCATTTT

v_gene: TRBV24-1
j_gene: TRBJ2-5
d_gene: .
abundance: .
CDR3aa: CASRLQGGETQYF
CDR3nt: TGTGCCAGCAGACTACAGGGCGGCGAGACCCAGTACTTC

v_gene: TRBV3-1
j_gene: TRBJ1-1
d_gene: TRBD1
abundance: once
CDR3aa: CASSPGQGGREAFF
CDR3nt: TGTGCCAGCAGCCCGGGACAGGGAGGGAGAGAAGCTTTCTTT

v_gene: TRBV10-3
j_gene: TRBJ1-2
d_gene: TRBD1
abundance: .
CDR3aa: CASSSSGTEMLGYTF
CDR3nt: TGTGCCAGCAGCTCCTCCGGGACAGAGATGCTAGGCTACACCTTC

v_gene: TRBV20-1
j_gene: TRBJ2-6
d_gene: .
abundance: many
CDR3aa: CSARDSGANVLTF
CDR3nt: TGCAGCGCAAGGGACTCTGGGGCCAACGTCCTGACTTTC

v_gene: TRBV19
j_gene: TRBJ1-4
d_gene: TRBD1
abundance: many
CDR3aa: CASSHPGQGMEKLFF
CDR3nt: TGTGCCAGTAGTCATCCGGGACAGGGCATGGAAAAACTGTTTTTT